This entry lists 12 T cell receptor beta chains sequenced from one sample in a study of blood T cell repertoires in COVID-19. The protocol was immunoSEQ multiplex PCR, while the TCRdb copy is restricted to in-frame clones and leaves out a portion. The data contain 300,000 to 400,000 clones, approximately 90% of them singletons. Sequenced sample: PBMCs or T cells enriched from blood (not recorded which). These receptors were collected from a woman in her twenties or thirties who had been exposed to COVID-19.

The chain carries TRBV10-1 and TRBJ1-5, with a weak D call TRBD1 (6 bases). The CDR3 runs 18 residues. CDR1 WNHNN and CDR2 SYGVQD come from the germline V gene (reference sequence). Trimming cost V 1 base and J 3 bases, with 19 bases left between them. As DNA, the CDR3 is TGCGCCAGCAGTGAGTGGAGCGGGGGAGGGGGGAACAATCAGCCCCAGCATTTT. Its protein product is CASSEWSGGGGNNQPQHF.

The chain employs TRBV7-7 and TRBJ2-3, with TRBD2 matching over 8 bases. Germline V gene lookup returns CDR1 SSHAT and CDR2 FNYEAQ (reference sequence). This CDR3 has 15 amino acids. Losses at the gene ends were 5 bases for V and 4 bases for J; bases not matched to a gene: 8. CDR3 sequence reads: CASSTGTSQADTQYF. CDR3 bases: TGTGCCAGCAGCACCGGGACTAGTCAGGCAGATACGCAGTATTTT.

This clone appeared once. The chain joins TRBV30 to TRBJ1-4; maybe TRBD1 (6 bases). Trimming removed 0 bases at V and 2 bases at J, with 7 bases between. The germline V gene has CDR1 GTSNPN and CDR2 SVGIG (reference sequence). This CDR3 contains 14 residues. The CDR3 protein is CAWSVQGTNEKLFF. CDR3 sequence (DNA): TGTGCCTGGAGTGTACAGGGCACTAATGAAAAACTGTTTTTT.

This clone appeared once. This chain links TRBV5-1 with TRBJ2-7; TRBD1 aligns across 11 bases. The germline V gene encodes CDR1 SGHRS and CDR2 YFSETQ. The V gene end was trimmed by 4 bases and the J gene end by 3 bases; junction bases not matched to a gene: 3. The CDR3 loop spans 14 amino acids. CDR3 protein: CASSAGTGGYEQYF. The CDR3 nucleotides read TGCGCCAGCAGCGCCGGGACAGGGGGCTACGAGCAGTACTTC.

The chain uses TRBV19 and TRBJ1-6; D gene unclear. The V gene's germline CDR1 is LNHDA and CDR2 SQIVND (reference sequence). V lost 9 bases and J lost 6, with 18 bases in between. CDR3 length equals 15 residues. Here the CDR3 DNA reads TGTGCCAGCCAAGAACTACAGAGGGCTAATTCACCCCTCCACTTT. Protein product: CASQELQRANSPLHF.

V usage is TRBV7-9 and J usage is TRBJ2-1; 9 bases agree with TRBD2. The germline gives CDR1 SEHNR, CDR2 FQNEAQ (reference sequence). This CDR3 is 18 amino acids long. The V gene end was trimmed by 2 bases and the J gene end by 0 bases; junction bases not matched to a gene: 8. CDR3 residues: CASSLSYGSGGSYNEQFF. DNA of the CDR3: TGTGCCAGCAGCTTATCGTACGGTAGCGGGGGCTCCTACAATGAGCAGTTCTTC.

This rearrangement joins TRBV2 to TRBJ2-7, with 8 nucleotides matching TRBD1. V gave up 6 bases and J gave up 0 bases; unmatched junction bases: 4. Per germline, CDR1 SNHLY and CDR2 FYNNEI. The CDR3 contains 14 residues. The CDR3 spells CASRRDRTSYEQYF. CDR3 sequence (DNA): TGTGCCAGCAGGAGGGACAGGACCTCCTACGAGCAGTACTTC.

The sample holds one count of this clone. The V gene is TRBV6-5, the J gene TRBJ2-7; TRBD1 agrees at 7 bases. V lost 6 bases to trimming and J lost 5 bases; unmatched junction nucleotides: 13. Per germline, CDR1 MNHEY and CDR2 SVGAGI. This CDR3 region has 15 residues. CDR3 nucleotides: TGTGCCAGCAGCCCCACCCGGACAGGTGGGCACGAGCAGTACTTC. Translated, it gives CASSPTRTGGHEQYF.

CDR3 DNA sequence: TGTGCCAGCCGCCCGGGGTGGGATGTTCAGCCCCAGCATTTT. Amino acid sequence: CASRPGWDVQPQHF. The V gene is TRBV19, the J gene TRBJ1-5; D unclear. Germline V CDR1 and CDR2: LNHDA, SQIVND (reference sequence). This CDR3 comprises 14 residues. Deletions cut 9 bases from V and 6 bases from J, with 18 bases between.

The J gene is TRBJ1-2, the V gene TRBV20-1; D remains unclear. The CDR3 sequence is 12 residues long. CDR1 is DFQATT and CDR2 is SNEGSKA in the germline V gene (reference sequence). Between the trimmed V and J ends, which lost 3 bases and 3 bases, there was a span of 8 bases. The CDR3 DNA reads TGCAGTGCTAGTGGTCTCGACTATGGCTACACCTTC. This translates into CSASGLDYGYTF.

A remark on this clone: This same CDR3 is encoded by further DNA sequences in the sample. The CDR3 nucleotides read TGTGCCAGCAGCCTCGCGGGTACCTACGAGCAGTACTTC. Protein product: CASSLAGTYEQYF. The chain joins TRBV7-9 to TRBJ2-7; D is possibly TRBD2 (5 bases). The CDR3 consists of 13 residues. With 5 bases removed from V and 2 bases from J, the gap between germline ends came to 10 bases. From germline, CDR1 is SEHNR and CDR2 FQNEAQ (reference sequence).

V and J are TRBV6-4 and TRBJ2-2, with TRBD2 matching over 14 bases. This CDR3 contains 18 residues. Germline CDR1 and CDR2: MRHNA and SNTAGT. After removal of 2 bases from V and 2 bases from J, the junction contained 4 bases not matched to a gene. The CDR3 reads CASSDGLAGGPNTGELFF. CDR3 coding DNA: TGTGCCAGCAGTGACGGACTAGCGGGGGGCCCCAACACCGGGGAGCTGTTTTTT.